These 6 T cell receptor beta chains originate from one sample sequenced in a study of spatial heterogeneity in lung cancer. This sample's time point: blood at routine non-recurrence follow-up after resection. TCRs were sequenced from unsorted whole RNA of tumor, nontumor lung or PBMC. TCRdb processed the 5' RACE reads anew with MiXCR; each CDR3 protein has one entry. The table includes 25,000 or so distinct CDR3 sequences, 5% to 6.5% detected once. The material was PBMCs, obtained at follow-up. Every receptor here comes from a male donor with early-stage non-small cell lung cancer.

The sample holds many counts of this clonotype. CDR3 nucleotides: TGTGCCAGCTCACCACAGGAATCCGGAAACACCATATATTTT. Translated: CASSPQESGNTIYF. V gene TRBV18 combines with J gene TRBJ1-3; no firm D call. The CDR3 is 14 residues long. Germline V CDR1 and CDR2: KGHSH, LQKENI. V shed 1 base and J shed 4 bases, with 8 bases lying between them.

This clonotype occurred a few times. The rearrangement joins TRBV20-1 to TRBJ1-2, with D perhaps TRBD1 (6 bases). With 8 bases removed from V and 4 bases from J, the gap between germline ends came to 14 bases. The CDR3 is 12 residues long. Germline lookup yields CDR1 DFQATT and CDR2 SNEGSKA (reference sequence). CDR3 amino acids: CSISDRSYGYTF. In DNA, the CDR3 is TGCAGTATCTCCGACAGGAGCTATGGCTACACCTTC.

This clonotype has at least ten counts. V and J are TRBV27 and TRBJ2-3, with D possibly matching TRBD2 (6 bases). Trimming left V 6 bases short and J 1 base short, with 8 bases between. This CDR3 spans 13 amino acids. Germline V gene lookup returns CDR1 MNHEY and CDR2 SMNVEV (reference sequence). The CDR3 spells CASRPSGTDTQYF. The CDR3 nucleotides read TGTGCCAGCAGACCTAGCGGCACAGATACGCAGTATTTT.

This chain uses TRBV7-2 with TRBJ2-1, with 9 nucleotides matching TRBD2. V trimming: 3 bases; J trimming: 7 bases; junction bases outside the gene matches: 13. The CDR3 is made up of 17 amino acids. In germline, CDR1 is SGHTA, CDR2 FQGNSA. The CDR3 is CASSFASGISPRNEQFF. The CDR3 coding sequence is TGTGCCAGCAGCTTCGCTAGCGGGATATCCCCGAGGAATGAGCAGTTCTTC.

The sample holds a few counts of this clonotype. The rearrangement joins TRBV14 to TRBJ1-3; no clear D. Germline CDR1 reads SGHDN; CDR2 reads FVKESK. The ends were cut back, 2 bases at V and 1 base at J, with 9 bases in the middle. The CDR3 extends over 15 amino acids. The CDR3 is CASSQLDGSGNTIYF. CDR3 DNA: TGTGCCAGCAGCCAATTAGATGGATCTGGAAACACCATATATTTT.

This clonotype was seen repeatedly, ten times or more. This chain links TRBV9 with TRBJ2-3; D remains ambiguous. V lost 0 bases and J lost 2, with 7 bases in between. Germline lookup yields CDR1 SGDLS and CDR2 YYNGEE. This CDR3 region has 14 residues. The CDR3, as DNA: TGTGCCAGCAGCGTAGAGGCAGTCACAGATACGCAGTATTTT. It codes for CASSVEAVTDTQYF.